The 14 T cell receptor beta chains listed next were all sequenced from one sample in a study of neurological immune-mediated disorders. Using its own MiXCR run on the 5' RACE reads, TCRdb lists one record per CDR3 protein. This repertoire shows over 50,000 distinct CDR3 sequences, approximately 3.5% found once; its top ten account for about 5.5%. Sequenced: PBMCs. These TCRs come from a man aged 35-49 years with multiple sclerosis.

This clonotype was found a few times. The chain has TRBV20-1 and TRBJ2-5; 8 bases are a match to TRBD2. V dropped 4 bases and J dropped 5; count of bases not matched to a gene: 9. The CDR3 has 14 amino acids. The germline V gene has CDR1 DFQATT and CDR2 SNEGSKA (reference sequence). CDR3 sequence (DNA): TGCAGTGCTACTCGGGGGGGGCTAAGGGAGACCCAGTACTTC. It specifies CSATRGGLRETQYF.

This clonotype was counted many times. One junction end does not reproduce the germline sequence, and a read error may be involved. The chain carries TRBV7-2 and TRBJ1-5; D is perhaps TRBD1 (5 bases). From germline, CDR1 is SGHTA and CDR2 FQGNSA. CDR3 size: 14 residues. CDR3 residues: CASSKGLSNQPQNF. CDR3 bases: TGTGCCAGCAGCAAGGGACTTAGTAATCAGCCCCAGAATTTT.

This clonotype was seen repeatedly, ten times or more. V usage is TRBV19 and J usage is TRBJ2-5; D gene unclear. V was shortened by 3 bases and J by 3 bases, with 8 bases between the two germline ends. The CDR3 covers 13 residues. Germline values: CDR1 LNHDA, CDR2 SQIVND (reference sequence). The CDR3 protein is CASSIRQEETQYF. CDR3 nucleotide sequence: TGTGCCAGTAGTATTCGGCAAGAAGAGACCCAGTACTTC.

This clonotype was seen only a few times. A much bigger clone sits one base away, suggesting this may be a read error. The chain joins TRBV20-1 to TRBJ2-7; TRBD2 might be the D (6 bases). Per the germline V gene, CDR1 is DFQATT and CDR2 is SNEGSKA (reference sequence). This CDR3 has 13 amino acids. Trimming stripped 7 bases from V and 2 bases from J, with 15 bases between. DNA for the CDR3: TGCAGTGTCCGGGGCGGGGAAACCTACGAGCAGTACTTC. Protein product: CSVRGGETYEQYF.

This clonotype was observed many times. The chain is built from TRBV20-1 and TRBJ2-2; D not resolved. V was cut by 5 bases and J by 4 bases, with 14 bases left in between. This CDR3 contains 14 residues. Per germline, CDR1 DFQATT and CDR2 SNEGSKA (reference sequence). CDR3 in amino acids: CSAPRDGRTGELFF. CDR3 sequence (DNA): TGCAGTGCTCCAAGAGACGGTCGCACCGGGGAGCTGTTTTTT.

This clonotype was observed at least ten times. The CDR3: CSARGQGRGTEQYF. The CDR3 nucleotides read TGCAGTGCTAGAGGACAGGGCAGGGGAACCGAGCAGTACTTC. The chain recombines TRBV20-1 with TRBJ2-7; the match to TRBD1 covers 7 bases. The CDR3 spans 14 residues. Germline V gene lookup returns CDR1 DFQATT and CDR2 SNEGSKA (reference sequence). Unmatched junction bases numbered 9, after V lost 1 base and J lost 6 bases.

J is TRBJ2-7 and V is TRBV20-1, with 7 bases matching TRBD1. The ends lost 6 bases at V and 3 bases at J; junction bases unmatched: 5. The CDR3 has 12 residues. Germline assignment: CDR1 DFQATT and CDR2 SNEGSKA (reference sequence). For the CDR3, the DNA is TGCAGTGCGGGACAGTTACTCTACGAGCAGTACTTC. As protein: CSAGQLLYEQYF.

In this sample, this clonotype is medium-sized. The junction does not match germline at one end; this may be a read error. DNA for the CDR3: TGCGCCAGCAGCCAAGTAGGCTGGAACTCCGGGGAGCTGTTTTTT. Its translation: CASSQVGWNSGELFF. This chain connects TRBV4-1 to TRBJ2-2, with D hard to call. CDR1 is MGHRA, CDR2 YSYEKL, per germline. CDR3 length: 15 amino acids.

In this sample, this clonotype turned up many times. The CDR3 is CASSLDPRVGTEAFF. The CDR3 region has the DNA TGTGCCAGCAGCTTGGACCCCCGGGTCGGCACTGAAGCTTTCTTT. The chain uses TRBV5-5 and TRBJ1-1; D not resolved. Trimming pared 0 bases from V and 4 bases from J, leaving 13 bases between. The CDR3 sequence is 15 residues long. Germline CDR1 SGHKS, CDR2 YYEKEE (reference sequence).

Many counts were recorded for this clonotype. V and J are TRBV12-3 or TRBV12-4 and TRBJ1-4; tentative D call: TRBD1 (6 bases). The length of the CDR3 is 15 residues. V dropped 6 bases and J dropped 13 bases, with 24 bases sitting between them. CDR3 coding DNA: TGTGCCAGCAGCCCGGGAGGGGGGCAAGGAAACATACTGTTTTTT. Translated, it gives CASSPGGGQGNILFF.

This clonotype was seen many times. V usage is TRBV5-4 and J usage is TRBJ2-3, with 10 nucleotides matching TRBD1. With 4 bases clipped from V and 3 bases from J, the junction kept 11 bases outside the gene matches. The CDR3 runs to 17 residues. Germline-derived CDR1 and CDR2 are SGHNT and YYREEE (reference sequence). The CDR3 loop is CASSAGQGSWGTDTQYF. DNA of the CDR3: TGTGCCAGCAGCGCGGGACAGGGGAGTTGGGGGACAGATACGCAGTATTTT.

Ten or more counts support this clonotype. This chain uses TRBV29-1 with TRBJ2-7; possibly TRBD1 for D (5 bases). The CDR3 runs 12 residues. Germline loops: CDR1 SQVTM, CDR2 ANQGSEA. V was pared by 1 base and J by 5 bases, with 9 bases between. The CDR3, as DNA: TGCAGCGTTGAAGTAGAACAGGACGAGCAGTACTTC. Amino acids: CSVEVEQDEQYF.

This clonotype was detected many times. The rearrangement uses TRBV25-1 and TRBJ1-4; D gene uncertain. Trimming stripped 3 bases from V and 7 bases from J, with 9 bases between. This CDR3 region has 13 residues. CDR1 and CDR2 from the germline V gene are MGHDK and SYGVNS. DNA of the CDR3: TGTGCCAGCAGTGAGGGCCTAGGTGAAAAACTGTTTTTT. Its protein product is CASSEGLGEKLFF.

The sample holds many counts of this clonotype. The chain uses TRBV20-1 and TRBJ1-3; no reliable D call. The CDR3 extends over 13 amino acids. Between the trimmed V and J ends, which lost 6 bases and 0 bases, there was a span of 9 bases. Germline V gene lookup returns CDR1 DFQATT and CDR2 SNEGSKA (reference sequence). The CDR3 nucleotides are TGCAGTGCGAAGCATCCCTCTGGAAACACCATATATTTT. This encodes CSAKHPSGNTIYF.